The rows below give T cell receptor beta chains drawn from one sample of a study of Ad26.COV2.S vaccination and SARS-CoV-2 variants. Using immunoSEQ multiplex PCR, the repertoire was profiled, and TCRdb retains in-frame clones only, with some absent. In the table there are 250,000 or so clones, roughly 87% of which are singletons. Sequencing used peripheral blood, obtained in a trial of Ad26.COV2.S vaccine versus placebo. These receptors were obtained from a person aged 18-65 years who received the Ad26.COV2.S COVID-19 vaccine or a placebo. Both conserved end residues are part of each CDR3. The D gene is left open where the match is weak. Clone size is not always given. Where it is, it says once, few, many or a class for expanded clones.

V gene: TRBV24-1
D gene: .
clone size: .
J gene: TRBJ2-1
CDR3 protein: CATSDPGNFGYNEQFF
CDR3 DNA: TGTGCCACCAGTGATCCAGGGAATTTCGGTTACAATGAGCAGTTCTTC

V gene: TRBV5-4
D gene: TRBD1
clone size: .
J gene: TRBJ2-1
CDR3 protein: CASSLSGQGANEQFF
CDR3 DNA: TGTGCCAGCAGTCTGTCGGGACAGGGGGCGAATGAGCAGTTCTTC

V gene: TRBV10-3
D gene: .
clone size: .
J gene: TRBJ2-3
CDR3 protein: CAISSTDTQYF
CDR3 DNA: TGTGCCATCAGCTCCACAGATACGCAGTATTTT

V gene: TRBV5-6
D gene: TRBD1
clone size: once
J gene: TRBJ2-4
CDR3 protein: CASSYQGVGNIQYF
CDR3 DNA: TGTGCCAGCAGCTATCAGGGGGTAGGAAACATTCAGTACTTC

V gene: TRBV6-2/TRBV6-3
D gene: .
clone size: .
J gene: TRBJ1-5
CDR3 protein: CASSYEGSPASQPQHF
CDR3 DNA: TGTGCCAGCAGTTACGAGGGGTCCCCGGCGAGTCAGCCCCAGCATTTT

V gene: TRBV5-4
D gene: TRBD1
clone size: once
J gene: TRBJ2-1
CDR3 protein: CASSLDRGLIQDEQFF
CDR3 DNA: TGTGCCAGCAGCCTCGACAGGGGGCTGATTCAGGATGAGCAGTTCTTC

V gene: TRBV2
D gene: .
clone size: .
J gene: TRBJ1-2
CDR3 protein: CASEDRNFYGYTF
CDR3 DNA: TGTGCCAGCGAGGACAGAAATTTCTATGGCTACACCTTC

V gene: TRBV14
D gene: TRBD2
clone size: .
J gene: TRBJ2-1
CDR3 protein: CASSQDRGGSYNEQFF
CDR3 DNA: TGTGCCAGCAGCCAAGATCGCGGGGGCTCCTACAATGAGCAGTTCTTC

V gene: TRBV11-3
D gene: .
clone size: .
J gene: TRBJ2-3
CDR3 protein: CASSGGRHPLRQCTDTQYF
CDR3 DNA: TGTGCCAGCAGCGGGGGGAGGCACCCCCTCCGTCAGTGCACAGATACGCAGTATTTT

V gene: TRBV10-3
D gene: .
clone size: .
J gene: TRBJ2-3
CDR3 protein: CAIGGALTDTQYF
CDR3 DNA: TGTGCCATCGGCGGGGCCCTCACAGATACGCAGTATTTT

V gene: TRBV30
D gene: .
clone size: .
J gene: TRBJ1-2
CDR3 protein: CAWSLLNYGYTF
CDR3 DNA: TGTGCCTGGAGTTTACTTAACTATGGCTACACCTTC

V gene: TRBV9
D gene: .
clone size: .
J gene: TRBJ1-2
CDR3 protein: CASSVGWEGTGGGGYTF
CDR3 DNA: TGTGCCAGCAGCGTAGGATGGGAAGGGACTGGAGGTGGTGGCTACACCTTC

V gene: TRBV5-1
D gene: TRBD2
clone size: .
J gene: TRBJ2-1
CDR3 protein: CASSSPGLAGGEQFF
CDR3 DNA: TGCGCCAGCAGCTCGCCGGGACTAGCGGGGGGTGAGCAGTTCTTC

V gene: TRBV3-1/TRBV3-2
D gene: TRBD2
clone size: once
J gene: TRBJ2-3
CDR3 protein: CASSPTSGGLSTDTQYF
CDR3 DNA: TGTGCCAGCAGTCCGACTAGCGGGGGCCTTAGCACAGATACGCAGTATTTT

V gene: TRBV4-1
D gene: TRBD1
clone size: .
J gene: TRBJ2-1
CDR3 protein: CASSQVLQGNNEQFF
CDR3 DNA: TGCGCCAGCAGCCAAGTACTACAGGGGAACAATGAGCAGTTCTTC

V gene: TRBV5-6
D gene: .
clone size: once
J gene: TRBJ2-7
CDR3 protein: CASSLGRSYEQYF
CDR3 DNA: TGTGCCAGCAGCTTGGGGAGATCCTACGAGCAGTACTTC

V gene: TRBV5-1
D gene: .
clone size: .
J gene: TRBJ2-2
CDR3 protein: CASSLVPPGELFF
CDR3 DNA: TGCGCCAGCAGCTTGGTGCCCCCTGGGGAGCTGTTTTTT

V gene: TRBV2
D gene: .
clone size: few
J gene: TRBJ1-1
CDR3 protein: CASSAGETEAFF
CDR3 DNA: TGTGCCAGCAGTGCGGGGGAGACTGAAGCTTTCTTT

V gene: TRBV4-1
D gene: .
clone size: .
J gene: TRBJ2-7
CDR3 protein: CASSQPRGEAGFYEQYF
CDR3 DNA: TGCGCCAGCAGCCAACCCAGGGGAGAGGCCGGGTTTTACGAGCAGTACTTC

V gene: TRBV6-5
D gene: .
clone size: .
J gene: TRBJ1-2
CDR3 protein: CASSYGADHYGYTF
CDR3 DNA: TGTGCCAGCAGTTACGGGGCAGATCACTATGGCTACACCTTC

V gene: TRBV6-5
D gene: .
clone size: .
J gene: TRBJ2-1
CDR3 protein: CASSYSGNNEQFF
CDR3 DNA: TGTGCCAGCAGTTACTCAGGGAATAATGAGCAGTTCTTC

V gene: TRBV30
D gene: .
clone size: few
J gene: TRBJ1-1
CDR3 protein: CAWSVARVNTEAFF
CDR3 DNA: TGTGCCTGGAGTGTAGCCAGGGTTAACACTGAAGCTTTCTTT

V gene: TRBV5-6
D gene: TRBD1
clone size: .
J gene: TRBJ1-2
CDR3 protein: CASRPDRGGYTF
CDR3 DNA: TGTGCCAGCAGGCCGGACAGGGGGGGCTACACCTTC

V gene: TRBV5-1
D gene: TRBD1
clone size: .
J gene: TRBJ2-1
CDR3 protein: CASSLGDRGTKGPYNEQFF
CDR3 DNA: TGCGCCAGCAGCTTGGGGGACAGAGGTACGAAGGGCCCCTACAATGAGCAGTTCTTC

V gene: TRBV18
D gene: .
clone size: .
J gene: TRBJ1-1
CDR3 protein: CASSPAEAGLRAFF
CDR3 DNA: TGTGCCAGCTCACCAGCCGAGGCAGGGCTGAGGGCTTTCTTT

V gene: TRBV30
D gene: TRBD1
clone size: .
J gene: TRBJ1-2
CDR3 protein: CAWSARTTGGDGYTF
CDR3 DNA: TGTGCCTGGAGTGCGAGGACGACAGGGGGCGATGGCTACACCTTC

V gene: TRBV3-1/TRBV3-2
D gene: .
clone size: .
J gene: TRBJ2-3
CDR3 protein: CASSQARPDTQYF
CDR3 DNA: TGTGCCAGCAGCCAAGCGAGGCCAGATACGCAGTATTTT